Sequencing of this TCR beta chain was carried out in a study of cytomegalovirus exposure and HLA in healthy donors. General study findings and limits: The study recorded more than 150 TCR beta chains that were cytomegalovirus-associated. An Asian-associated ancestry cluster reportedly showed fewer N-insertions than the roughly 700-donor mean in a later analysis. Judged likely to be a sequencing artifact was a cluster of highly shared sequence variants. For most TCR sequences rarity was the rule, although some public TCRs occurred in many donors.

The table lists this clone with a count of one. Its antigen remains unidentified. It was with 60 Vbeta and 13 Jbeta primers that the PCR ran. The repertoire was sequenced with immunoSEQ multiplex PCR; TCRdb's copy has only in-frame clones and lacks some. This sample has roughly 120,000 clones, with 77% found just once. The CDR3 runs 15 residues. The V gene's germline CDR1 is MNHNS and CDR2 SASEGT. The V and J ends lost 1 base and 2 bases respectively, with 11 bases between them. Sequenced: PBMCs. The V and J genes are TRBV6-1 and TRBJ1-2, with a weak D call TRBD1 (5 bases). The receptor was isolated from a woman in her forties in good health and CMV-seropositive. The CDR3 nucleotides are TGTGCCAGCAGTGAAGGTTGGGGCAGAAACTATGGCTACACCTTC. This sequence encodes CASSEGWGRNYGYTF.